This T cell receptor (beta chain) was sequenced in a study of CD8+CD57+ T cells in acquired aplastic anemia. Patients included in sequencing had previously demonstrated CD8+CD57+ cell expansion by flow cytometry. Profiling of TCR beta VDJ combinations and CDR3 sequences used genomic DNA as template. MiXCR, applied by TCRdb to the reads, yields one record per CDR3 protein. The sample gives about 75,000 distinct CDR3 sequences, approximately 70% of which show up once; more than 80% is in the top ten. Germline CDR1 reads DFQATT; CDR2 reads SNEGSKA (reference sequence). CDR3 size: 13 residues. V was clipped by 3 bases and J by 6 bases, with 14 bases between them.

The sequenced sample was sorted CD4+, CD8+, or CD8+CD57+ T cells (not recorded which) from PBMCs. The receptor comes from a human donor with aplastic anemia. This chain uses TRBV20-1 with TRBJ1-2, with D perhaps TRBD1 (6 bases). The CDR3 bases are TGCAGTGCTAGCCCCCAGGGGCTTCATGGCTACACCTTC. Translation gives CSASPQGLHGYTF.